This TCR beta chain was sequenced for a study of tumor-infiltrating lymphocytes in primary liver carcinoma. Co-extraction of RNA and DNA was performed on 20-30 mg of unsorted bulk tissue. Tumor samples all exceeded 90% viable tumor cells. From approximately 550 ng of total RNA, TCR beta-specific cDNA was reverse-transcribed using a constant-region primer. It was through three nested multiplex PCR rounds of slightly modified ARM-PCR that TCR beta libraries arose. Researchers ran the first two PCR rounds for 9 to 10 cycles each with TRBV1-TRBV30 forward primers and a C-beta reverse primer. Each CDR3 protein is one row after TCRdb ran MiXCR on the multiplex PCR reads. Here the sample spans 100,000 or so distinct CDR3 sequences, over 55% being singletons. V was cut by 2 bases and J by 2 bases, with 13 bases left in between. CDR1 KGHSH and CDR2 LQKENI come from the germline V gene. This CDR3 region has 15 residues.

Sequenced: liver tumor tissue from sampling region 5. Noted subset: tumor region T5, tumor centre. The source is a woman in her sixties or seventies with primary liver carcinoma and hepatitis B virus infection. J is TRBJ2-7 and V is TRBV18; tentative D call: TRBD1 (6 bases). CDR3 in DNA: TGTGCCAGCTCACCAAACAGGGACCAAACCTACGAGCAGTACTTC. Protein product: CASSPNRDQTYEQYF.